The 19 T cell receptor beta chains listed next were all sequenced from one sample in a study of T-cell memory formation after mild COVID-19. MiXCR, run by TCRdb on the 5' RACE reads, gives a single entry per CDR3 protein. The sample has more than 450,000 distinct CDR3 sequences; 15% to 20% are singletons. Input material: PBMCs or a T cell subset sorted from them (not recorded which). These receptors came from an adult woman who had mild COVID-19 (a few samples of this study predate the infection). Cell type and time point are not known.

Only a few counts were recorded for this clonotype. This chain joins TRBV18 and TRBJ2-2; weak D call: TRBD1 (6 bases). Germline V gene data show CDR1 as KGHSH and CDR2 as LQKENI. The CDR3 is made up of 16 amino acids. The V gene lost 2 bases and the J gene lost 4 bases, with 14 bases spanning the gap. The CDR3 loop reads CASSPAAQGSTGELFF. As DNA, the CDR3 is TGTGCCAGCTCACCAGCCGCGCAGGGGAGCACCGGGGAGCTGTTTTTT.

V usage is TRBV7-3 and J usage is TRBJ2-3; a possible D gene is TRBD1 (5 bases). Germline CDR1 and CDR2: SGHTA and FQGTGA. This CDR3 comprises 16 residues. The ends were cut back, 4 bases at V and 4 bases at J, with 18 bases in the middle. The CDR3 sequence is CASSSGRVKTADTQYF. As DNA, the CDR3 is TGTGCCAGCAGCTCGGGCAGGGTTAAGACCGCAGATACGCAGTATTTT.

The rearrangement links TRBV5-5 to TRBJ1-1, with TRBD1 identical over 7 bases. Germline assignment: CDR1 SGHKS and CDR2 YYEKEE (reference sequence). The CDR3 consists of 17 residues. V shed 0 bases and J 0 bases; nucleotides not matched to a gene: 8. CDR3 in amino acids: CASSLGGLTGMNTEAFF. In DNA, the CDR3 is TGTGCCAGCAGCTTGGGAGGGCTGACAGGGATGAACACTGAAGCTTTCTTT.

CDR3 in DNA: TGTGCCAGCAGCTTAGTTGCAGGGAAAGACGGCTACACCTTC. Its translation is CASSLVAGKDGYTF. The V call is TRBV7-9, the J call TRBJ1-2, with D tentatively TRBD1 (5 bases). V was shortened by 1 base and J by 8 bases, with 14 bases between the two germline ends. CDR3 length: 14 residues. Per the germline V gene, CDR1 is SEHNR and CDR2 is FQNEAQ (reference sequence).

This chain joins TRBV24-1 and TRBJ1-1; possibly TRBD1 for D (6 bases). Germline V gene sequence: CDR1 KGHDR, CDR2 SFDVKD. V lost 3 bases and J lost 4, with 8 bases in between. The length of the CDR3 is 13 residues. CDR3: CATSDPRGTEAFF. The CDR3 region has the DNA TGTGCCACCAGTGATCCCAGGGGCACTGAAGCTTTCTTT.

There are a few counts of this clonotype. CDR3 residues: CASSHNRVLYGYTF. CDR3 in DNA: TGTGCCAGCAGCCATAACAGGGTTTTATATGGCTACACCTTC. The V and J genes are TRBV7-8 and TRBJ1-2, with a tentative D call TRBD1 (6 bases). Trimming cost V 5 bases and J 5 bases, with 15 bases left between them. Germline lookup yields CDR1 SGHVS and CDR2 FQNEAQ. The CDR3 has 14 amino acids.

This clonotype was detected only a few times. The genes are TRBV21-1 and TRBJ2-7; TRBD2, as called in the table, went unchecked against the DNA. TRBV21-1 is termed a pseudogene. The length of the CDR3 is 17 residues. Written as DNA, the CDR3 is TGTGCCAGCAGCAAATGTCGGCTAGCGGGGGGGCCTCGTCGAGGGTACTTC. Amino acid sequence: CASSKCRLAGGPRRGYF.

The chain has TRBV5-1 and TRBJ1-5; tentative D call: TRBD1 (5 bases). The CDR3 sequence is 14 residues long. Germline CDR1 reads SGHRS; CDR2 reads YFSETQ. The V end was cut by 3 bases, the J end by 4 bases, with 11 bases between. The CDR3 region is CASSSGLLNQPQHF. CDR3 nucleotide sequence: TGCGCCAGCAGCTCGGGACTCCTAAATCAGCCCCAGCATTTT.

This clonotype was picked up a small number of times. This chain joins TRBV15 and TRBJ2-1, with TRBD2 identical over 13 bases. The CDR3 is made up of 19 amino acids. Germline trimming cut 4 bases from V and 0 bases from J; bases unmatched to any gene: 9. The germline V gene encodes CDR1 LNHNV and CDR2 YYDKDF (reference sequence). CDR3 amino acids: CATSKRLAGGKSSYNEQFF. The CDR3 DNA is TGTGCCACCAGCAAACGACTAGCGGGGGGCAAGAGCTCCTACAATGAGCAGTTCTTC.

J is TRBJ1-1 and V is TRBV12-3 or TRBV12-4; D perhaps matches TRBD1 (6 bases). This CDR3 has 15 residues. The V and J ends lost 5 bases and 7 bases respectively, with 20 bases between them. This chain's CDR3 is CASSPEPSMTGEAFF. CDR3 bases: TGTGCCAGCAGTCCCGAACCGTCGATGACAGGTGAAGCTTTCTTT.

There are many counts of this clonotype. The genes are TRBV7-8 and TRBJ2-1; D is ambiguous. This CDR3 is built from 14 residues. From germline, CDR1 is SGHVS and CDR2 FQNEAQ. Deletions cut 5 bases from V and 3 bases from J, with 11 bases between. The CDR3 sequence: CASSLDLIYNEQFF. CDR3 bases: TGTGCCAGCAGCCTCGACTTAATCTACAATGAGCAGTTCTTC. Combining the CDR3 with reference TRBV7-8 and TRBJ2-1 gives the whole variable domain GAGVSQSPRYKVAKRGQDVALRCDPISGHVSLFWYQQALGQGPEFLTYFQNEAQLDKSGLPSDRFFAERPEGSVSTLKIQRTQQEDSAVYLCASSLDLIYNEQFFGPGTRLTVL.

This chain links TRBV9 with TRBJ2-7; 11 bases agree with TRBD2. Germline V gene data show CDR1 as SGDLS and CDR2 as YYNGEE. The CDR3 totals 14 residues. V was pared by 3 bases and J by 9 bases, with 8 bases of the junction left unmatched. For the CDR3, the DNA is TGTGCCAGCAGCGAGAGTAGCGGGAGGGCTGCGCAGTACTTC. Its protein product is CASSESSGRAAQYF.

This clonotype was counted only a few times. The chain carries TRBV4-1 and TRBJ1-5; D is ambiguous. Germline CDR1 MGHRA, CDR2 YSYEKL. CDR3 length: 13 residues. Trimming removed 1 base from V and 7 bases from J, with 8 bases in between. Here the CDR3 reads CASSQAGNQPQHF. DNA for the CDR3: TGCGCCAGCAGCCAAGCGGGTAACCAGCCCCAGCATTTT.

The chain is built from TRBV6-5 and TRBJ2-7, with TRBD2 identical over 9 bases. V was clipped by 6 bases and J by 3 bases; unmatched bases: 9. The CDR3 loop spans 15 amino acids. Germline values: CDR1 MNHEY, CDR2 SVGAGI. This CDR3 reads CASSPVASGNYEQYF. The CDR3, as DNA: TGTGCCAGCAGCCCTGTGGCTAGCGGGAACTACGAGCAGTACTTC.

This clonotype was picked up a small number of times. The rearrangement joins TRBV27 to TRBJ1-1, with 9 nucleotides matching TRBD1. CDR1 and CDR2 (germline): MNHEY, SMNVEV (reference sequence). This CDR3 contains 15 residues. The V segment lost 3 bases and the J segment 1 base; nucleotides outside the gene matches: 3. The CDR3 coding sequence is TGTGCCAGCAGTTTCCGGGGACAGGGGAACACTGAAGCTTTCTTT. It specifies CASSFRGQGNTEAFF.

This clonotype has only a few counts. The chain carries TRBV6-5 and TRBJ2-4; 7 bases match TRBD2. This CDR3 comprises 18 residues. Germline V gene data show CDR1 as MNHEY and CDR2 as SVGAGI. With V trimmed by 8 bases and J by 0 bases, 16 bases remained unmatched. The CDR3 bases are TGTGCCAGCGGCCGGAGGGGCCCGGGGGGACTAGCCAAAAACATTCAGTACTTC. It encodes CASGRRGPGGLAKNIQYF.

To note about this clonotype: An end of the junction does not agree with germline; a read error may underlie this. V and J are TRBV20-1 and TRBJ2-1; 10 nucleotides line up with TRBD2. The CDR3 contains 13 residues. Germline CDR1 and CDR2: DFQATT and SNEGSKA (reference sequence). The CDR3 loop is CSSSGSSYNEQFF. For the CDR3, the DNA is TGCAGTTCTAGCGGGAGCTCCTACAATGAGCAGTTCTTC.

This chain joins TRBV7-3 and TRBJ2-3; no clear D. The germline V gene has CDR1 SGHTA and CDR2 FQGTGA. The CDR3 runs 15 residues. Trimming took 5 bases from V and 1 from J, leaving 13 bases between them. The CDR3 sequence: CASSPQSAGTDTQYF. Here the CDR3 DNA reads TGTGCCAGCAGCCCCCAGAGCGCGGGCACAGATACGCAGTATTTT.

The V call is TRBV6-2 or TRBV6-3, the J call TRBJ2-3, with 7 bases that match TRBD2. Germline V gives CDR1 MNHEY, CDR2 SVGEGT. The junction had 5 bases not matched to a gene; V was cut back by 3 bases and J by 5 bases. The CDR3 has 14 amino acids. CDR3 loop: CASSYGGSRDTQYF. The CDR3 DNA reads as TGTGCCAGCAGTTATGGCGGGAGTAGAGATACGCAGTATTTT.